This is a list of T cell receptor beta chains from one sample in a study of blood T cells in healthy people across ages. TCRdb processed the 5' RACE reads anew with MiXCR; each CDR3 protein has one entry. The sample yields hundreds of thousands of distinct CDR3 sequences, over 45% seen once. Sequenced sample: blood. These receptors came from a man aged 30 to 45 in good health. The CDR3 runs from the conserved cysteine through the conserved F or W. Each record gives: clone size, V gene, J gene, D gene, CDR3 DNA, CDR3 protein. A D gene is named only where the DNA matches it firmly. Where a row states a size, it is once, few, many or the class of an expanded clone; other rows omit it.

NA,TRBV10-3,TRBJ2-5,NA,TGTGCCATCAATAGAAATTACCAAGAGACCCAGTACTTC,CAINRNYQETQYF
NA,TRBV7-2,TRBJ2-1,NA,TGTGCCAGCAGCTTGCTCCTCCAAGAGCAGTTCTTC,CASSLLLQEQFF
NA,TRBV4-2,TRBJ1-1,NA,TGTGCCAGCAGCCAAGATTTGGACACCTTTGAAGCTTTCTTT,CASSQDLDTFEAFF
once,TRBV27,TRBJ1-4,NA,TGTGCCAGCAGTACCGAACGGGGGCGAAGTGAAAAACTGTTTTTT,CASSTERGRSEKLFF
NA,TRBV6-1,TRBJ1-2,TRBD1,TGTGCCAGCAGTACCGGGACAGGGGACGACGAAGGCTACACCTTC,CASSTGTGDDEGYTF
once,TRBV2,TRBJ1-1,NA,TGTGCCAGCCTAGTGGGGGTAGAGACTGAAGCTTTCTTT,CASLVGVETEAFF
many,TRBV7-2,TRBJ2-3,TRBD2,TGTGCCAGCACCGGACGGGCGGGGGGTAGCACAGATACGCAGTATTTT,CASTGRAGGSTDTQYF
NA,TRBV4-2,TRBJ1-5,NA,TGTGCCAGCAGCCAACAGCCCCAGAATCAGCCCCAGCATTTT,CASSQQPQNQPQHF
NA,TRBV7-2,TRBJ2-3,TRBD1,TGTGCCAGCAGCTTAGAGGCCAGGGGGTTGGATACGCAGTATTTT,CASSLEARGLDTQYF
few,TRBV27,TRBJ2-6,NA,TGTGCCAGCAGTGTAAATGGGGCCAACGTCCTGACTTTC,CASSVNGANVLTF
NA,TRBV5-1,TRBJ2-3,TRBD2,TGCGCCAGCGGGGACTACACATCCCAGTATTTT,CASGDYTSQYF
few,TRBV5-1,TRBJ2-1,TRBD2,TGCGCCAGCAGCTTGCCCGCGGGGGTTGGGGATGAGCAGTTCTTC,CASSLPAGVGDEQFF
few,TRBV25-1,TRBJ2-1,TRBD2,TGTGCCAGCAGCCACTTCGGGGGGACCTACTCCTACAATGAGCAGTTCTTC,CASSHFGGTYSYNEQFF
NA,TRBV7-9,TRBJ1-2,NA,TGTGCCAGCAGCCTCCTAAATGGCTACACCTTC,CASSLLNGYTF
NA,TRBV13,TRBJ2-7,NA,TGTGCCAGCAGCAGGCCGTGGGAGGAAGCCTCCGAGCAGTACTTC,CASSRPWEEASEQYF
NA,TRBV2,TRBJ2-1,NA,TGTGCCAGCAGTCGCACCCGGGACGTCCTCGACAATGAGCAGTTCTTC,CASSRTRDVLDNEQFF
NA,TRBV29-1,TRBJ2-1,TRBD2,TGCAGCGTTGAAGGACTAGCTTCTGACAATGAGCAGTTCTTC,CSVEGLASDNEQFF
NA,TRBV6-2/TRBV6-3,TRBJ2-7,TRBD2,TGTGCCAGCAGTCGCCGGACTAGCGGGTTGTACGAGCAGTACTTC,CASSRRTSGLYEQYF
few,TRBV10-3,TRBJ2-7,NA,TGTGCCATCACTGGGACGTTGGGCTACGAGCAGTACTTC,CAITGTLGYEQYF
NA,TRBV7-9,TRBJ1-2,NA,TGTGCCAACCAGGACGGGAATGGCTACACCTTC,CANQDGNGYTF
NA,TRBV5-1,TRBJ2-1,NA,TGCGCCAGCAGCTTGGGTCCCCCAACCGATGAGCAGTTCTTC,CASSLGPPTDEQFF
many,TRBV20-1,TRBJ2-1,NA,TGCAGTGCTAGAGGACCGTCATTGGGAGGCAATGAGCAGTTCTTC,CSARGPSLGGNEQFF
NA,TRBV20-1,TRBJ2-1,TRBD2,TGCAGTGCTAGACCTACTAGCGGGGGGTACAATGAGCAGTTCTTC,CSARPTSGGYNEQFF
NA,TRBV27,TRBJ2-1,NA,TGTGCCAGCAGTCCCAACAGGGATTCCTACAATGAGCAGTTCTTC,CASSPNRDSYNEQFF